The clone carrying this T cell receptor (beta chain) was observed many times. The CDR3 runs 14 residues. Germline CDR1 is MDHEN and CDR2 is SYDVKM. Trimming left V 4 bases short and J 2 bases short, with 12 bases between. One entry per CDR3 protein results from TCRdb running MiXCR on the 5' RACE reads. In the table there are approximately 250,000 distinct CDR3 sequences, 5.5% to 7.5% of which are singletons. The source of the sample is a study of identical twins. A further study also used this sample, focusing on T cells expressing NK-cell markers. This second study says: Restriction of sorting to alpha-beta TCR T cells was accomplished in several experiments using an anti-gamma-delta TCR antibody.

The chain couples TRBV28 to TRBJ2-7; D remains ambiguous. The clonotype originates from a young woman in good health. Sequenced: CD8+ T cells sorted from blood. The CDR3 bases are TGTGCCAGCAGTTCCCTCGACGTCGCCTACGAGCAGTACTTC. Amino acids: CASSSLDVAYEQYF.